The sequence of this T cell receptor beta chain was determined in a study of tumor-infiltrating T cells and Merkel cell polyomavirus. Study background: The T cells studied were KLL-specific CD8+ cells against Merkel polyomavirus.

The assay was immunoSEQ multiplex PCR, and TCRdb's table has in-frame clones only and misses some. The sample lists a few thousand clones; 95% to 98% were seen once. Trimming removed 6 bases from V and 2 bases from J, with 19 bases in between. Germline CDR1 and CDR2: SQVTM and ANQGSEA. CDR3 size: 15 residues. All patients' tumors stained robustly positive for Merkel cell polyomavirus Large T antigen by immunohistochemistry. Sequenced sample: lymph node tissue. The sequence was collected from a man between 70 and 80 years old with Merkel cell carcinoma. This chain links TRBV29-1 with TRBJ1-1; D is possibly TRBD1 (5 bases). The CDR3 sequence is CSVKEGGDLNTEAFF. The CDR3 DNA is TGCAGCGTCAAGGAGGGAGGGGACTTAAACACTGAAGCTTTCTTT.